This T cell receptor beta chain is drawn from a study of T-cell reconstitution after alpha-beta-depleted transplantation in children. This clonotype was counted at least ten times. CDR3 length equals 15 residues. The V and J ends lost 7 bases and 0 bases respectively, with 13 bases between them. Per germline, CDR1 MDHEN and CDR2 SYDVKM. Preparation of the TCRbeta library involved a method that used unique molecular identifiers. TCRdb re-called the PCR reads through MiXCR, storing one row per CDR3 protein. The sample gives about 92,000 distinct CDR3 sequences, more than 10% of which show up once; approximately 15% is in the top ten.

The clonotype originates from a human donor who donated a stem cell graft to a child with inherited bone marrow failure. The chain carries TRBV28 and TRBJ1-5; TRBD1 might be the D (5 bases). The sequencing here drew on PBMCs from the stem cell graft donor, taken from the stem cell graft. CDR3 DNA: TGTGCCAGCACTGAACAGGAGTATAGCAATCAGCCCCAGCATTTT. This translates into CASTEQEYSNQPQHF.